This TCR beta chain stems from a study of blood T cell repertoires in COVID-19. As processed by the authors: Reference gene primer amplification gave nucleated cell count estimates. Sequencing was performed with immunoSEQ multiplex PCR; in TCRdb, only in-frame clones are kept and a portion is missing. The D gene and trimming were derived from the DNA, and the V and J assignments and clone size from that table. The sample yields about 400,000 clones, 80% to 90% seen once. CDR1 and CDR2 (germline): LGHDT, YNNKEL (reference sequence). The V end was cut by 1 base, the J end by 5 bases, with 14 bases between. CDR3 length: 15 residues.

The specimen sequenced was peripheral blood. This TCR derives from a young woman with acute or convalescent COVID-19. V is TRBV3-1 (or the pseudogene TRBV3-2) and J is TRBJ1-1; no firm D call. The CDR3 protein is CASSQARGMGTEAFF. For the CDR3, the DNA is TGTGCCAGCAGCCAAGCAAGAGGGATGGGTACTGAAGCTTTCTTT.